This T cell receptor beta chain originates from a study of blood T cell repertoires in COVID-19. As for the study in general: The United States, Italy and Spain provided the acute and convalescent COVID-19 samples.

The V gene's germline CDR1 is LNHDA and CDR2 SQIVND (reference sequence). V was pared by 4 bases and J by 1 base, with 11 bases of the junction left unmatched. This CDR3 is built from 17 residues. In the authors' methods: Reference gene primer amplification in the assay estimated nucleated cell counts. Sequenced by immunoSEQ multiplex PCR; TCRdb stores in-frame clones only, minus some. The V and J calls and the clone size are those of that table, but D and trimming were determined from the DNA. The sample has under 50,000 clones; approximately 80% are singletons. Sequences were obtained from peripheral blood. The source of this sequence is a man in his 70s with acute or convalescent COVID-19. This sequence joins TRBV19 and TRBJ1-1, with 8 bases matching TRBD1. This CDR3 reads CASSTIRTGRGNTEAFF. CDR3 in DNA: TGTGCCAGTAGTACCATAAGGACAGGGCGAGGGAACACTGAAGCTTTCTTT.